This T cell receptor beta chain was obtained from a study of early T cells in non-severe SARS-CoV-2 infection. The overall study: Chains from this unsorted whole-blood bulk RNA could not be paired.

Researchers attached unique molecular identifiers to individual cDNA molecules. TCRdb reanalysed the 5' RACE reads using MiXCR and keeps one entry per CDR3 protein. The table includes about 57,000 distinct CDR3 sequences, roughly 10% detected once. V was pared by 10 bases and J by 8 bases, with 17 bases between. Per the germline V gene, CDR1 is SGHTA and CDR2 is FQGNSA. The CDR3 has 13 residues. General observations from the study: Comparison of clonotypes with VDJdb favored anti-spike CD8 responses while missing private and CD4 specificities.

This clonotype has only a few counts. As yet, its antigen is unknown. The sample comprised whole blood. The clonotype was recovered from an adult who was a healthcare worker with PCR-confirmed SARS-CoV-2 infection or an uninfected control (not recorded which). The chain joins TRBV7-2 to TRBJ2-2; possibly TRBD1 for D (5 bases). In DNA, the CDR3 is TGTGCCACTAGGGTGGGGCCCATGGGGGAGCTGTTTTTT. Its protein product is CATRVGPMGELFF.